This passage covers 10 T cell receptor beta chains from one sample sequenced in a study of T cell repertoires in cytomegalovirus infection. One entry per CDR3 protein results from TCRdb running MiXCR on the reads. The repertoire holds 500,000 to 600,000 distinct CDR3 sequences, 16% seen once, with more than 20% in the top ten. Input material: CD8+ T cells from PBMCs. These receptors were obtained from a human donor in good health (CMV status not recorded). Some clones in this sample may be carry-over from other donors' samples.

There are many counts of this clonotype. The chain links TRBV7-6 to TRBJ1-6; D remains ambiguous. Trimming took 3 bases from V and 5 from J, leaving 17 bases between them. The CDR3 sequence is 17 residues long. The V gene's germline CDR1 is SGHVS and CDR2 FNYEAQ. The CDR3 nucleotides are TGTGCCAGCAGCTTTGGGAACAGACCCACACATAATTCACCCCTCCACTTT. This sequence encodes CASSFGNRPTHNSPLHF.

A few counts support this clonotype. CDR3 residues: CASSLKGRGHKDYGYTF. The CDR3, as DNA: TGTGCCAGCAGCCTCAAGGGGCGGGGACACAAGGACTATGGCTACACCTTC. The chain is built from TRBV5-8 and TRBJ1-2; D is possibly TRBD1 (6 bases). Trimming stripped 4 bases from V and 3 bases from J, with 22 bases between. This CDR3 has 17 residues. Germline assignment: CDR1 SGHTS and CDR2 YDEGEE.

This clonotype has more than one count but fewer than ten. The J gene is TRBJ2-7, the V gene TRBV28; D might be TRBD1 (5 bases). V was trimmed by 8 bases and J by 0 bases, leaving 8 bases between them. This CDR3 is 12 amino acids long. Germline V lookup: CDR1 MDHEN, CDR2 SYDVKM. CDR3 nucleotide sequence: TGTGCCAGCGCAGGGTCCTCCTACGAGCAGTACTTC. It yields the protein CASAGSSYEQYF.

This chain connects TRBV6-5 to TRBJ2-3; 9 bases agree with TRBD2. CDR1 and CDR2 from the germline V gene are MNHEY and SVGAGI. The CDR3 is made up of 17 amino acids. With 0 bases clipped from V and 5 bases from J, the junction kept 9 bases outside the gene matches. In nucleotides, the CDR3 is TGTGCCAGCAGTTACTCTGGGGCGGGAGGGCCGAAAGATACGCAGTATTTT. It specifies CASSYSGAGGPKDTQYF.

The sample holds one count of this clonotype. The chain has TRBV5-1 and TRBJ2-3; tentatively, D is TRBD2 (6 bases). This CDR3 contains 16 residues. V lost 4 bases and J 0 bases, leaving 15 bases between the germline ends. Germline V gene sequence: CDR1 SGHRS, CDR2 YFSETQ. In nucleotides, the CDR3 is TGCGCCAGCAGCGGGCCAGGCGGGGTTAGCACAGATACGCAGTATTTT. As protein: CASSGPGGVSTDTQYF.

This clonotype was detected ten times or more. The V gene is TRBV12-3 or TRBV12-4, the J gene TRBJ1-5; D unresolved. This CDR3 is 12 amino acids long. Trimming removed 1 base at V and 9 bases at J, with 7 bases between. CDR3 residues: CASSLEPPPQHF. In DNA form, the CDR3 reads TGTGCCAGCAGTTTAGAACCTCCGCCCCAGCATTTT.

This clonotype was recorded at least ten times. The gene calls are TRBV7-9 and TRBJ1-5; no definite D call. Germline V gene data show CDR1 as SEHNR and CDR2 as FQNEAQ (reference sequence). The V end was cut by 5 bases, the J end by 4 bases, with 6 bases between. The CDR3 is made up of 12 amino acids. CDR3 in amino acids: CASSSPNQPQHF. CDR3 nucleotide sequence: TGTGCCAGCAGCAGTCCTAATCAGCCCCAGCATTTT.

This clonotype was counted between two and nine times. V is TRBV24-1 and J is TRBJ2-7; the match to TRBD1 covers 7 bases. The V gene end was trimmed by 3 bases and the J gene end by 3 bases; junction bases not matched to a gene: 1. CDR3 size: 13 residues. From germline, CDR1 is KGHDR and CDR2 SFDVKD. The CDR3 region is CATSDGDSYEQYF. The CDR3 nucleotides are TGTGCCACCAGTGATGGGGACAGCTACGAGCAGTACTTC.

This clonotype has just a few counts. This sequence joins TRBV15 and TRBJ2-1; 8 nucleotides line up with TRBD2. The CDR3 spans 14 residues. The V gene end was trimmed by 1 base and the J gene end by 6 bases; junction bases not matched to a gene: 2. Per the germline V gene, CDR1 is LNHNV and CDR2 is YYDKDF (reference sequence). As DNA, the CDR3 is TGTGCCACCAGCAGAGGGACTAGCCGCAATGAGCAGTTCTTC. Protein sequence: CATSRGTSRNEQFF.

This clonotype was found many times. The chain combines TRBV7-8 with TRBJ1-1; D not certain. From germline, CDR1 is SGHVS and CDR2 FQNEAQ. The V and J ends lost 4 bases and 4 bases respectively, with 25 bases between them. CDR3 size: 18 residues. CDR3 in amino acids: CASSSSRTTRVRATEAFF. CDR3 coding DNA: TGTGCCAGCAGCTCTAGCCGCACCACCCGGGTCCGGGCCACTGAAGCTTTCTTT.